This T cell receptor beta chain was documented in a study of T cell responses to AZD1222 COVID-19 vaccine. Whole-study results and caveats: Sampling captured repertoires only after the peak T cell response. Donors were mostly white British, more females; clonal diversity possibly underestimated.

The CDR3 totals 15 residues. Per germline, CDR1 SGDLS and CDR2 YYNGEE. Trimming cost V 4 bases and J 2 bases; bases outside gene matches: 8. A remark on this clone: Its antigen remains unknown.

Data came from immunoSEQ multiplex PCR; TCRdb stores just in-frame clones and leaves some out. Found here are over 70,000 clones, approximately 90% of them singletons; the top ten hold 5.3%. The chain carries TRBV9 and TRBJ2-7; 8 nucleotides align to TRBD1. Sequencing used peripheral blood, obtained 28 days after the second AZD1222 dose. The sequence was obtained from an adult who received the AZD1222 COVID-19 vaccine. Here the CDR3 DNA reads TGTGCCAGCAGCTCCGGACAGGGAGTCGCCTACGAGCAGTACTTC. It translates to CASSSGQGVAYEQYF.